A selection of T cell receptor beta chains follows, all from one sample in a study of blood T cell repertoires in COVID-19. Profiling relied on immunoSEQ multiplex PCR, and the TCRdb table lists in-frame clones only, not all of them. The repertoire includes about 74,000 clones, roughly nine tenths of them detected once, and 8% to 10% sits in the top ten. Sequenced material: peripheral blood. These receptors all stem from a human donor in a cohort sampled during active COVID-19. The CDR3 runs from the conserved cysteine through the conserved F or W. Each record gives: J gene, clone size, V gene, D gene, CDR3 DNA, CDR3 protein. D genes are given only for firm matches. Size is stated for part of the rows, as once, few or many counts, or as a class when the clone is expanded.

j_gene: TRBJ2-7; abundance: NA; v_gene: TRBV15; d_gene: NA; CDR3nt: TGTGCCACCAGCTCCCGACTAGGGCCAGGCGAGCAGTACTTC; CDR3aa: CATSSRLGPGEQYF
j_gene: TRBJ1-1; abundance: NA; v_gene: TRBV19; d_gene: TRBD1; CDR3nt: TGTGCCAGTGGACAGGCGGGGTACACTGAAGCTTTCTTT; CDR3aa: CASGQAGYTEAFF
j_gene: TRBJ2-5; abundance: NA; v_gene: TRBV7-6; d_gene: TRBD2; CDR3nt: TGTGCCAGCAGCGTGGTTCGACTAGCGGTCCAAGAGACCCAGTACTTC; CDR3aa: CASSVVRLAVQETQYF
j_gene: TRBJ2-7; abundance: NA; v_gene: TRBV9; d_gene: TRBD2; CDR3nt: TGTGCCAGCAGCGTAGGGGGAGGGGACTCCTACGAGCAGTACTTC; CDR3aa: CASSVGGGDSYEQYF
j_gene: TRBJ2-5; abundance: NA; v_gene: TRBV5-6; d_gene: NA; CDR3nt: TGTGCCAGCAGCTTGGGGACTGGTGCAGGGGCCCAGTACTTC; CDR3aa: CASSLGTGAGAQYF
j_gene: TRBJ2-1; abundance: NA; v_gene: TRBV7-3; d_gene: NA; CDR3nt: TGTGCCAGCAGCTACGGAGGATCCTACAATGAGCAGTTCTTC; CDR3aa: CASSYGGSYNEQFF
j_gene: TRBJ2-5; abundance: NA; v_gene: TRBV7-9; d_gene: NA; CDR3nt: TGTGCCAGCAGCTTACCCAGCGGGCGTTCGGGGGAGACCCAGTACTTC; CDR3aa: CASSLPSGRSGETQYF
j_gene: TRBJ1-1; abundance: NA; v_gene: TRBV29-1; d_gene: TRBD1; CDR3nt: TGCAGCGTTGCTCGACAGGGAACTGAAGCTTTCTTT; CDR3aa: CSVARQGTEAFF
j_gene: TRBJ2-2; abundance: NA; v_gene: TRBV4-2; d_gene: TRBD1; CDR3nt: TGTGCCAGCAGCCAAGCTGAACAGGGGAACGGGGAGCTGTTTTTT; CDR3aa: CASSQAEQGNGELFF
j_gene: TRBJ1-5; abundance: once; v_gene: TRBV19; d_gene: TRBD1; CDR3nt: TGTGCCAGTAGTTGGGACAGAGAAAGTCAGCCCCAGCATTTT; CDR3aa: CASSWDRESQPQHF
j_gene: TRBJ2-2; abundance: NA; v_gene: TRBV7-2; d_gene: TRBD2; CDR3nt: TGTGCCAGCAGCTGGACTAGCACGAACACCGGGGAGCTGTTTTTT; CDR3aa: CASSWTSTNTGELFF
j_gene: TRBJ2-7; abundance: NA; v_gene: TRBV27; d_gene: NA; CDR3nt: TGTGCCAGCTCTTTGGCCCCGGATGCAGGGCCCTACGAGCAGTACTTC; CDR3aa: CASSLAPDAGPYEQYF
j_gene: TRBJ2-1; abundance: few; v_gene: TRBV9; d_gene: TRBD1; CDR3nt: TGTGCCAGCAGCGCTGGACAGGGGCGGAATGAGCAGTTCTTC; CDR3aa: CASSAGQGRNEQFF
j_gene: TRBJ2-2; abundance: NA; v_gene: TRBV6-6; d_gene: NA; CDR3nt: TGTGCCAGCAGTTACCCCGAGATCACCGGGGAGCTGTTTTTT; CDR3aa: CASSYPEITGELFF
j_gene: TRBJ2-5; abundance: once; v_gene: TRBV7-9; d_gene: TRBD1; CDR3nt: TGTGCCAGCAGCGGCATCAGGGGGCGTCAAGAGACCCAGTACTTC; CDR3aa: CASSGIRGRQETQYF
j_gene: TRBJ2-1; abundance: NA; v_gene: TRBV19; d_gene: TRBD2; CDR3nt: TGTGCCAGTAGTACAGCGGGAGGGTTTAATGAGCAGTTCTTC; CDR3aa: CASSTAGGFNEQFF
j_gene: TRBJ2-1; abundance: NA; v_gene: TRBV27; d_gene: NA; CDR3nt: TGTGCCAGCAGTTTATCCCGAGCAGGGGTTGGGGACAATGAGCAGTTCTTC; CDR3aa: CASSLSRAGVGDNEQFF
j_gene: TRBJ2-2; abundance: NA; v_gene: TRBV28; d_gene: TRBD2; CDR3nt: TGTGCCAGCAGTTTAATTAGCGGGAGGCTCACCGGGGAGCTGTTTTTT; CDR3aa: CASSLISGRLTGELFF
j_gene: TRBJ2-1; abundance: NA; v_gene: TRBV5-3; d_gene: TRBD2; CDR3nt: TGTGCCAGAAGCTTGCCCAAATTGACTAGCGGGAGGTTCCATGAGCAGTTCTTC; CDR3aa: CARSLPKLTSGRFHEQFF
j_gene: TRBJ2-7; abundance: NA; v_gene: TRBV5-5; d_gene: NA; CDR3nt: TGTGCCAGCAGGCTCGAGATACGCGGGGCTACGCCCGAGCAGTACTTC; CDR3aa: CASRLEIRGATPEQYF
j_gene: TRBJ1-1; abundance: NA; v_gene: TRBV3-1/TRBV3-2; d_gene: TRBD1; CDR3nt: TGTGCCAGCAGAGGGACAGGGTGGGACACTGAAGCTTTCTTT; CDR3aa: CASRGTGWDTEAFF
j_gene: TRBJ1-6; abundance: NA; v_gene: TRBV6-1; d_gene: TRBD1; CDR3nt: TGTGCCAGCAGTGAAGCGCACCCACAGGGGAATTCACCCCTCCACTTT; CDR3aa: CASSEAHPQGNSPLHF
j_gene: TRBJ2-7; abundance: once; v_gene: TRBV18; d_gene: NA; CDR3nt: TGTGCCAGCTCACCAACTAGCCCGAGCGGCGAGCAGTACTTC; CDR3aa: CASSPTSPSGEQYF
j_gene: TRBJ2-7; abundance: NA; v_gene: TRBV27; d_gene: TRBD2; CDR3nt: TGTGCCAGCAGTTTACGGGAGGTCTCCTACGAGCAGTACTTC; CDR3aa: CASSLREVSYEQYF
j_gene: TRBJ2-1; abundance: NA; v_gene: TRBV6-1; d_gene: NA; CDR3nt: TGTGCCAGCAGTGAAGCGCTTCGGGGGTGGGACAATGAGCAGTTCTTC; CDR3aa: CASSEALRGWDNEQFF
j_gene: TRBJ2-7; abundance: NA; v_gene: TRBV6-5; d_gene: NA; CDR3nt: TGTGCCAGCAGTAAGGCTGTAGGACTGTCCTACGAGCAGTACTTC; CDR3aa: CASSKAVGLSYEQYF
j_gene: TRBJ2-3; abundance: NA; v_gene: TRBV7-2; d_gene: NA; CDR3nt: TGTGCCAGCAGCTCCTACCCACCCGTAGATACGCAGTATTTT; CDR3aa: CASSSYPPVDTQYF
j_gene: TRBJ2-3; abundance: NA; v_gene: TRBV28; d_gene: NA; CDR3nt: TGTGCCAGCAGTTCCGACAGGCGCACAGATACGCAGTATTTT; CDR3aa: CASSSDRRTDTQYF
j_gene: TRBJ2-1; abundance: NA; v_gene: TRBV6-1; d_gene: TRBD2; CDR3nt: TGTGCCAGCAGTGAATTAGCGGGAGCCGCCTACAATGAGCAGTTCTTC; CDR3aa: CASSELAGAAYNEQFF
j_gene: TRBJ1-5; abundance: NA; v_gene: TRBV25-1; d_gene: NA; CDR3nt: TGTGCCAGCAGTGACTCTGGCGGTAGCAATCAGCCCCAGCATTTT; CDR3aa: CASSDSGGSNQPQHF
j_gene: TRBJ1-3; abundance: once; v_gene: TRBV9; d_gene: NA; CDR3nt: TGTGCCAGCAGCGTAGCTACGGGGACAAGAGACTCTGGAAACACCATATATTTT; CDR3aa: CASSVATGTRDSGNTIYF
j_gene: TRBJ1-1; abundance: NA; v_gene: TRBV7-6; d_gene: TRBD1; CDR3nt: TGTGCCAGCAGCTTCGGACAGGACACTGAAGCTTTCTTT; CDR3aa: CASSFGQDTEAFF
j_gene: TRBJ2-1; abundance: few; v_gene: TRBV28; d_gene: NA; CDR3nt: TGTGCCAGCAGTTTCCTCGTGACAGGTGGCAATGAGCAGTTCTTC; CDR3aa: CASSFLVTGGNEQFF
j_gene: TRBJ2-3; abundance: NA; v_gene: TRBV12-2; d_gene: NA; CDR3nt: TGTGCAAGTCGCCCTAGATCCCGTCGCACAGATACGCAGTATTTT; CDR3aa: CASRPRSRRTDTQYF
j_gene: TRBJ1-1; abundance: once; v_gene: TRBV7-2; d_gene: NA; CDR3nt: TGTGCCAGCAGCCCCCAGGGTATGAACACTGAAGCTTTCTTT; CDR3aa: CASSPQGMNTEAFF
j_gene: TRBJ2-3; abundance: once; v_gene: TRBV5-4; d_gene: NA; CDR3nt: TGTGCCAGCAGTATGGACTTCACAGATACGCAGTATTTT; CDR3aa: CASSMDFTDTQYF
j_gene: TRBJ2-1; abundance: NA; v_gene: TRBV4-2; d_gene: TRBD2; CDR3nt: TGTGCCAGCAGCCTCCGGGGGAGGGTTAGGGATGAGCAGTTCTTC; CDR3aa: CASSLRGRVRDEQFF
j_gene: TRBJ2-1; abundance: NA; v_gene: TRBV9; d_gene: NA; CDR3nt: TGTGCCAGCAGCCCTACGCGCGCCTACAATGAGCAGTTCTTC; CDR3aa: CASSPTRAYNEQFF
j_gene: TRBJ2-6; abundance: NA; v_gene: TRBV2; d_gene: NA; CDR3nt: TGTGCCAGCAGTGGGGAGGCATGGGCCAACGTCCTGACTTTC; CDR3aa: CASSGEAWANVLTF
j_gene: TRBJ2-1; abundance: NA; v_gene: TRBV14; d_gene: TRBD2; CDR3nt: TGTGCCAGCAGCCAAACCGGACTAGCGGGAGGCAATGAGCAGTTCTTC; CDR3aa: CASSQTGLAGGNEQFF
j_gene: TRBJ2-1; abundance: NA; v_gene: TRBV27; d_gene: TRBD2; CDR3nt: TGTGCCAGCAGTCCTGGACTAGTCGCGAATGAGCAGTTCTTC; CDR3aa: CASSPGLVANEQFF
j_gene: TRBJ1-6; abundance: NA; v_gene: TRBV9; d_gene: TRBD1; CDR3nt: TGTGCCAGCAGCGGCGGACAGGGGGCTGGTAATTCACCCCTCCACTTT; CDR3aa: CASSGGQGAGNSPLHF
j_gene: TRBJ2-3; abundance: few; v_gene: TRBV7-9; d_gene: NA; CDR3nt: TGTGCCAGCAGCTTAGGGGCAAGACGCACAGATACGCAGTATTTT; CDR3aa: CASSLGARRTDTQYF
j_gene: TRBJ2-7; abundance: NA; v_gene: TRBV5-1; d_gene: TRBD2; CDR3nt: TGCGCCAGCAGCCTACGACTAGCGGGGAGCTCCTACGAGCAGTACTTC; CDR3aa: CASSLRLAGSSYEQYF